The clone carrying this T cell receptor beta chain has a count of ten or more. Its antigen is unknown. CD25-based Treg depletion was applied to purified naive CD4+ T cells. Semi-nested PCR with Nested Universal Primer A followed constant-region reverse priming of full-length variable regions. TCRdb ran MiXCR on the 5' RACE reads and lists one entry per CDR3 protein. The table includes just over 60,000 distinct CDR3 sequences, approximately 31% detected once. Broader study findings: Larger-cohort validation covered only one TCR beta V-J rearrangement. Tumor Treg TCRs overlapped most with tumor naive CD4+ cells.

CDR1 and CDR2 from the germline V gene are SEHNR and FQNEAQ (reference sequence). This CDR3 has 13 residues. The V gene lost 5 bases and the J gene lost 5 bases, with 12 bases spanning the gap. This chain links TRBV7-9 with TRBJ1-2; possible D gene TRBD1, 6 bases. The source of this sequence is a female donor with breast cancer. The specimen sequenced was tumor-infiltrating naive CD4+ T cells sorted from the breast tumor. The subset: naive CD4+ T cells, CD4+CD45RA+CD25-. CDR3 region: CASSETGGYGYTF. The CDR3 nucleotides are TGTGCCAGCAGCGAGACAGGAGGGTATGGCTACACCTTC.